These 15 T cell receptor beta chains originate from one sample sequenced in a study of shared clonotypes between healthy human individuals. Clones were read by immunoSEQ multiplex PCR, and TCRdb kept only the in-frame ones, dropping some. The profile covers about 1,900,000 clones, with less than 95% appearing a single time and 1% to 1.5% taken by the ten largest. It was CD45RO-negative cells, positively selected for CCR7, that made up naive CD8 cells, with terminally differentiated effector memory CD45RA+ cells excluded. Sequencing was performed on naive CD8+ T cells sorted from blood. The receptors were gathered from a man between 18 and 29 years old in good health.

A word on this clone: The sample has other DNA sequences that encode this CDR3 too. The genes are TRBV18 and TRBJ2-7; TRBD1 matches at 7 bases. The CDR3 loop spans 13 amino acids. Per germline, CDR1 KGHSH and CDR2 LQKENI. V trimming: 6 bases; J trimming: 4 bases; junction bases outside the gene matches: 6. The DNA of the CDR3 is TGTGCCAGCTCCTCCGGGACAGATTACGAGCAGTACTTC. Translated: CASSSGTDYEQYF.

This chain connects TRBV5-6 to TRBJ1-2; TRBD1 is a possible D gene (5 bases). The V end was cut by 3 bases, the J end by 3 bases, with 15 bases between. CDR1 SGHDT and CDR2 YYEEEE come from the germline V gene. The CDR3 runs to 15 residues. Written as DNA, the CDR3 is TGTGCCAGCAGCTCCCAAGGCCAGGGCCACTATGGCTACACCTTC. It is translated as CASSSQGQGHYGYTF.

Concerning this clone itself: Compared with germline, one end of the junction differs, possibly owing to a read error. The chain recombines TRBV7-7 with TRBJ1-4; tentative D call: TRBD1 (6 bases). The length of the CDR3 is 15 residues. The germline V gene encodes CDR1 SSHAT and CDR2 FNYEAQ (reference sequence). In nucleotides, the CDR3 is TGTGCTAGCAGCCCGGGACCAGGGGTTAATGAAAAACTGTTTTTT. Encoded protein: CASSPGPGVNEKLFF.

J is TRBJ2-3 and V is TRBV7-6, with a possible D match to TRBD2 (7 bases). V dropped 4 bases and J dropped 1 base, with 9 bases sitting between them. CDR3 length: 14 amino acids. Germline V gene data show CDR1 as SGHVS and CDR2 as FNYEAQ. Here the CDR3 reads CASSWEGGTDTQYF. The CDR3 nucleotides read TGTGCCAGCAGCTGGGAGGGGGGCACAGATACGCAGTATTTT.

The chain employs TRBV13 and TRBJ2-2, with D possibly being TRBD1 (5 bases). Trimming removed 4 bases at V and 0 bases at J, with 9 bases between. From germline, CDR1 is PRHDT and CDR2 FYEKMQ (reference sequence). This CDR3 spans 15 amino acids. This chain's CDR3 is CASSSRDTNTGELFF. DNA of the CDR3: TGTGCCAGCAGCTCCAGGGATACGAACACCGGGGAGCTGTTTTTT.

V usage is TRBV10-3 and J usage is TRBJ2-5, with D possibly being TRBD2 (5 bases). Germline lookup yields CDR1 ENHRY and CDR2 SYGVKD. The CDR3 extends over 14 amino acids. The germline V and J ends were trimmed by 6 bases and 1 base, with 12 bases remaining between them. The CDR3 sequence: CAISTGVFQETQYF. The DNA of the CDR3 is TGTGCCATCAGCACCGGGGTATTCCAAGAGACCCAGTACTTC.

The chain is built from TRBV4-3 and TRBJ2-7, with 8 bases aligning to TRBD1. V lost 0 bases, J lost 2 bases, and 3 bases stayed unmatched. This CDR3 has 15 amino acids. Per the germline V gene, CDR1 is LGHNA and CDR2 is YSLEER. The CDR3 sequence is CASSQDWDRTYEQYF. The CDR3 DNA reads as TGCGCCAGCAGCCAAGATTGGGACAGGACCTACGAGCAGTACTTC.

Remarks on this clone: Other DNA sequences in this specimen translate into the identical CDR3. The chain recombines TRBV5-1 with TRBJ2-1; TRBD2 matches at 7 bases. The CDR3 spans 15 residues. The germline V gene has CDR1 SGHRS and CDR2 YFSETQ. J gave up 2 bases and V 1 base, and 3 bases lay outside the gene matches. The CDR3 coding sequence is TGCGCCAGCAGCTTGTATGCGGGGGCCTACAATGAGCAGTTCTTC. Its protein is CASSLYAGAYNEQFF.

The chain joins TRBV7-9 to TRBJ1-1; 9 bases are a match to TRBD1. Germline loops: CDR1 SEHNR, CDR2 FQNEAQ (reference sequence). Unmatched junction bases numbered 7, after V lost 0 bases and J lost 5 bases. The CDR3 contains 16 residues. The CDR3 sequence: CASSLAKGQGGTEAFF. Written as DNA, the CDR3 is TGTGCCAGCAGCTTAGCGAAGGGACAGGGTGGTACTGAAGCTTTCTTT.

DNA for the CDR3: TGTGCCAGCAGTCCGACGGCAGGGAGCAGGTACGAGCAGTACTTC. Translation: CASSPTAGSRYEQYF. The chain couples TRBV28 to TRBJ2-7; D assignment may be TRBD1 or TRBD2 (5 bases each). The V end was cut by 5 bases, the J end by 4 bases, with 18 bases between. Germline CDR1 MDHEN, CDR2 SYDVKM. The length of the CDR3 is 15 residues.

About this clone itself: Other DNA sequences of this sample code for an identical CDR3. The chain recombines TRBV11-2 with TRBJ2-7; 7 bases are a match to TRBD1. J gave up 4 bases and V 2 bases, and 2 bases lay outside the gene matches. In germline, CDR1 is SGHAT, CDR2 FQNNGV. This CDR3 is built from 13 residues. In nucleotides, the CDR3 is TGTGCCAGCAGCTTAAGGGGGCCTTACGAGCAGTACTTC. Its protein product is CASSLRGPYEQYF.

This chain links TRBV11-2 with TRBJ2-1; no definite D call. The germline V gene encodes CDR1 SGHAT and CDR2 FQNNGV. The CDR3 has 11 residues. Trimming stripped 5 bases from V and 8 bases from J, with 7 bases between. CDR3 in amino acids: CASSRVDEQFF. In DNA, the CDR3 is TGTGCCAGCAGCCGCGTGGATGAGCAGTTCTTC.

Concerning this clone: Within the sample, other DNA sequences also encode this same CDR3. The chain recombines TRBV27 with TRBJ2-5, with D unclear. The CDR3 length is 12 residues. V shed 4 bases and J shed 5 bases, with 8 bases lying between them. Germline CDR1 reads MNHEY; CDR2 reads SMNVEV (reference sequence). Here the CDR3 reads CASSSPSETQYF. The CDR3 bases are TGTGCCAGCAGTTCTCCGTCTGAGACCCAGTACTTC.

Turning to this clone: Other nucleotide sequences in the sample specify the same CDR3. CDR3 residues: CASSYGFSYEQYF. The CDR3 region has the DNA TGTGCCAGCAGTTATGGATTCTCCTACGAGCAGTACTTC. V is TRBV6-5 and J is TRBJ2-7; D gene uncertain. CDR1 and CDR2 (germline): MNHEY, SVGAGI. The CDR3 has 13 residues. Trimming cost V 3 bases and J 0 bases, with 6 bases left between them.

A single count supports this clone. The chain combines TRBV14 with TRBJ2-7; a possible D gene is TRBD1 (5 bases). Trimming took 4 bases from V and 0 from J, leaving 10 bases between them. CDR1 SGHDN and CDR2 FVKESK come from the germline V gene. The CDR3 runs 14 residues. The CDR3 sequence is CASSRSRDSYEQYF. CDR3 in DNA: TGTGCCAGCAGCCGGTCCAGGGACTCCTACGAGCAGTACTTC.